Shown below are 26 T cell receptor beta chains from a single sample sequenced in a study of T cell responses to AZD1222 COVID-19 vaccine. Here immunoSEQ multiplex PCR was the method, and the copy in TCRdb shows in-frame clones only, minus some. The sample lists about 110,000 clones; around 93% were seen once. Material: peripheral blood, obtained on day 0 of AZD1222 vaccination. Every receptor here comes from an adult in good health.

The chain couples TRBV5-8 to TRBJ2-7; 8 nucleotides agree with TRBD2. This CDR3 comprises 16 residues. J was trimmed by 1 base and V by 1 base; bases with no gene match: 7. Germline values: CDR1 SGHTS, CDR2 YDEGEE. CDR3 protein: CASSLSVAGLSYEQYF. The CDR3 region has the DNA TGTGCCAGCAGCTTGTCCGTAGCGGGGCTTTCCTACGAGCAGTACTTC.

This chain connects TRBV5-1 to TRBJ2-1; TRBD1 aligns across 8 bases. This CDR3 has 15 amino acids. With 4 bases clipped from V and 6 bases from J, the junction kept 9 bases outside the gene matches. Germline V gives CDR1 SGHRS, CDR2 YFSETQ. In DNA, the CDR3 is TGCGCCAGCAGCGAAGGACAGGGTGGTCCCAATGAGCAGTTCTTC. Amino acid sequence: CASSEGQGGPNEQFF.

The chain carries TRBV12-3 or TRBV12-4 and TRBJ1-5; D might be TRBD1 (6 bases). V lost 2 bases to trimming and J lost 7 bases, with 9 bases between them. There are 13 residues in the CDR3. The CDR3 loop reads CASSLSGAQPQHF. CDR3 DNA: TGTGCCAGCAGTTTATCGGGGGCCCAGCCCCAGCATTTT.

The rearrangement links TRBV7-4 to TRBJ1-1; TRBD1 matches at 7 bases. Germline V CDR1 and CDR2: SGHVT, SQSDAQ. The CDR3 contains 17 residues. J gave up 6 bases and V 2 bases, and 15 bases lay outside the gene matches. The CDR3 spells CASSLSLRGGENAEAFF. The CDR3 nucleotides are TGTGCCAGCAGCTTAAGTCTCCGAGGGGGCGAAAATGCTGAAGCTTTCTTT.

The chain is built from TRBV29-1 and TRBJ1-2, with 8 bases aligning to TRBD1. Germline V gene data show CDR1 as SQVTM and CDR2 as ANQGSEA. Trimming at V came to 6 bases and at J to 2 bases, leaving 11 bases not matched to a gene. The CDR3 contains 15 residues. The CDR3 loop reads CSVGQDRVVNYGYTF. As DNA, the CDR3 is TGCAGCGTGGGTCAGGACAGGGTAGTAAACTATGGCTACACCTTC.

The chain has TRBV7-2 and TRBJ1-6; possible D gene TRBD1, 5 bases. Trimming removed 4 bases at V and 13 bases at J, with 17 bases between. In germline, CDR1 is SGHTA, CDR2 FQGNSA. The CDR3 covers 14 residues. The CDR3 coding sequence is TGTGCCAGCAGCTCCGGGGGGGTAAGATCTCCCCTCCACTTT. Protein product: CASSSGGVRSPLHF.

This clone has only one observation. CDR3 DNA: TGTGCCAGCAGCCCGGGGGGGTCTGGAAACACCATATATTTT. Encoded protein: CASSPGGSGNTIYF. This chain joins TRBV3-1 (or the pseudogene TRBV3-2) and TRBJ1-3; D perhaps matches TRBD1 (5 bases). CDR1 and CDR2 from the germline V gene are LGHDT and YNNKEL (reference sequence). V was trimmed by 4 bases and J by 1 base, leaving 8 bases between them. This CDR3 comprises 14 residues.

The chain is built from TRBV3-1 (or the pseudogene TRBV3-2) and TRBJ2-7, with 9 bases matching TRBD1. CDR1 LGHDT and CDR2 YNNKEL come from the germline V gene (reference sequence). The CDR3 spans 18 residues. The V gene end was trimmed by 0 bases and the J gene end by 1 base; junction bases not matched to a gene: 10. The chain's CDR3 is CASSQDGLGTGISYEQYF. The DNA of the CDR3 is TGTGCCAGCAGCCAAGATGGTCTCGGGACAGGGATTTCCTACGAGCAGTACTTC.

The chain has TRBV6-5 and TRBJ1-2; D is unresolved. Deletions cut 2 bases from V and 6 bases from J, with 10 bases between. The length of the CDR3 is 13 residues. The germline V gene has CDR1 MNHEY and CDR2 SVGAGI. The CDR3 sequence is CASSYSARNGYTF. The DNA for the CDR3 is TGTGCCAGCAGTTACAGCGCGAGAAATGGCTACACCTTC.

V gene TRBV7-2 combines with J gene TRBJ2-5; 14 bases map to TRBD2. CDR3 length equals 16 residues. Germline lookup yields CDR1 SGHTA and CDR2 FQGNSA. Losses at the gene ends were 5 bases for V and 1 base for J; bases not matched to a gene: 3. The CDR3 DNA reads as TGTGCCAGCAGCCTGACTAGCGGGGGGGCCCAAGAGACCCAGTACTTC. Protein: CASSLTSGGAQETQYF.

This clone was picked up one time. The chain joins TRBV9 to TRBJ2-1, with 7 bases lining up with TRBD2. The junction had 2 bases not matched to a gene; V was cut back by 2 bases and J by 0 bases. Germline assignment: CDR1 SGDLS and CDR2 YYNGEE. The CDR3 consists of 15 residues. The CDR3 is CASSVSGFSYNEQFF. CDR3 DNA sequence: TGTGCCAGCAGCGTTAGCGGGTTCTCCTACAATGAGCAGTTCTTC. The full variable domain, in which reference TRBV9 and TRBJ2-1 provide the parts outside the CDR3, is DSGVTQTPKHLITATGQRVTLRCSPRSGDLSVYWYQQSLDQGLQFLIQYYNGEERAKGNILERFSAQQFPDLHSELNLSSLELGDSALYFCASSVSGFSYNEQFFGPGTRLTVL.

The rearrangement links TRBV7-6 to TRBJ1-2, with 8 positions matching TRBD1. The V segment lost 5 bases and the J segment 4 bases; nucleotides outside the gene matches: 9. The germline V gene encodes CDR1 SGHVS and CDR2 FNYEAQ. The CDR3 is 15 amino acids. This chain's CDR3 is CASSPDLGTGYGYTF. Here the CDR3 DNA reads TGTGCCAGCAGCCCCGATCTAGGGACAGGCTATGGCTACACCTTC.

The sample holds one count of this clone. This chain links TRBV20-1 with TRBJ2-2, with no clear D. The CDR3 totals 14 residues. From germline, CDR1 is DFQATT and CDR2 SNEGSKA (reference sequence). V shed 3 bases and J shed 2 bases, with 10 bases lying between them. The CDR3 coding sequence is TGCAGTGCTAGTTTAGGGCGAAACACCGGGGAGCTGTTTTTT. Protein sequence: CSASLGRNTGELFF.

V usage is TRBV4-2 and J usage is TRBJ2-7, with TRBD2 matching over 7 bases. In germline, CDR1 is LGHNA, CDR2 YNFKEQ. J was trimmed by 5 bases and V by 3 bases; bases with no gene match: 7. This CDR3 spans 14 amino acids. The CDR3 DNA follows: TGTGCCAGCAGCCAGGAAAAGCGGGGAAACGAGCAGTACTTC. This sequence encodes CASSQEKRGNEQYF.

V is TRBV27 and J is TRBJ2-1; 9 bases line up with TRBD2. Germline V gene lookup returns CDR1 MNHEY and CDR2 SMNVEV (reference sequence). The CDR3 spans 15 residues. V was pared by 2 bases and J by 8 bases, with 7 bases of the junction left unmatched. CDR3 in DNA: TGTGCCAGCAGTTTAGGGACTAGCAATTGGTATGAGCAGTTCTTC. Translating gives CASSLGTSNWYEQFF.

This rearrangement joins TRBV6-5 to TRBJ1-1, with TRBD1 matching 8 bases. The CDR3 covers 13 residues. In germline, CDR1 is MNHEY, CDR2 SVGAGI. J gave up 13 bases and V 2 bases, and 9 bases lay outside the gene matches. DNA for the CDR3: TGTGCCAGCAGTTACCCGGACAGGGCGCTGGTTTTCTTT. This codes for CASSYPDRALVFF.

The chain employs TRBV9 and TRBJ1-4; 7 bases line up with TRBD1. CDR1 is SGDLS, CDR2 YYNGEE, per germline. The CDR3 spans 15 residues. The V and J ends lost 0 bases and 3 bases, in that order; junction bases with no gene match: 2. The CDR3 sequence is CASSVEGTANEKLFF. The CDR3 DNA sequence: TGTGCCAGCAGCGTAGAGGGGACAGCTAATGAAAAACTGTTTTTT.

This rearrangement joins TRBV2 to TRBJ1-6; the D gene is possibly TRBD1 (5 bases). Trimming removed 6 bases at V and 6 bases at J, with 12 bases between. CDR3 length: 14 amino acids. Germline CDR1 is SNHLY and CDR2 is FYNNEI. CDR3 in DNA: TGTGCCAGCAGCCGAACAGGATCTAATTCACCCCTCCACTTT. It specifies CASSRTGSNSPLHF.

The chain uses TRBV28 and TRBJ2-7; 11 nucleotides match TRBD1. CDR1 and CDR2 (germline): MDHEN, SYDVKM. The length of the CDR3 is 17 residues. V was pared by 5 bases and J by 2 bases, with 11 bases of the junction left unmatched. In nucleotides, the CDR3 is TGTGCCAGCAGTCGGACAGGGGGCGCACTGAATACCTACGAGCAGTACTTC. Protein: CASSRTGGALNTYEQYF.

The rearrangement uses TRBV5-1 and TRBJ2-3; 7 nucleotides match TRBD2. The CDR3 has 15 residues. Germline V gives CDR1 SGHRS, CDR2 YFSETQ. V shed 3 bases and J 7 bases; nucleotides not matched to a gene: 11. The CDR3 protein is CASSSMGTTKNTQYF. The CDR3 DNA follows: TGCGCCAGCAGCTCTATGGGGACTACTAAGAATACGCAGTATTTT.

The J gene is TRBJ1-1, the V gene TRBV6-5, with D possibly matching TRBD1 (5 bases). Trimming took 0 bases from V and 6 from J, leaving 14 bases between them. This CDR3 comprises 15 residues. The germline CDR1 and CDR2 sequences are MNHEY and SVGAGI. CDR3 amino acids: CASSYSTRGRAEAFF. Here the CDR3 DNA reads TGTGCCAGCAGTTACTCGACACGGGGGAGGGCTGAAGCTTTCTTT.

The chain employs TRBV5-1 and TRBJ1-5; D perhaps matches TRBD1 (6 bases). V lost 1 base and J lost 0, with 8 bases in between. The CDR3 consists of 15 residues. Germline assignment: CDR1 SGHRS and CDR2 YFSETQ. The CDR3 DNA follows: TGCGCCAGCAGCTTGTCAGGGGCTAGCAATCAGCCCCAGCATTTT. It codes for CASSLSGASNQPQHF. Together with reference TRBV5-1 and TRBJ1-5, the CDR3 gives the full variable domain: KAGVTQTPRYLIKTRGQQVTLSCSPISGHRSVSWYQQTPGQGLQFLFEYFSETQRNKGNFPGRFSGRQFSNSRSEMNVSTLELGDSALYLCASSLSGASNQPQHFGDGTRLSIL.

The rearrangement uses TRBV7-2 and TRBJ2-7; D call uncertain. The germline V gene has CDR1 SGHTA and CDR2 FQGNSA. The CDR3 has 13 amino acids. The germline V and J ends were trimmed by 4 bases and 2 bases, with 9 bases remaining between them. The CDR3 DNA reads TGTGCCAGCAGCTCCGGAAATACCTACGAGCAGTACTTC. It specifies CASSSGNTYEQYF.

The CDR3 loop is CASSHGISGQNQPQHF. DNA of the CDR3: TGTGCCAGCAGCCACGGAATTTCGGGACAGAATCAGCCCCAGCATTTT. The V and J genes are TRBV3-1 (or the pseudogene TRBV3-2) and TRBJ1-5; the match to TRBD1 covers 7 bases. Unmatched junction bases numbered 9, after V lost 3 bases and J lost 4 bases. The CDR3 is 16 residues long. Per germline, CDR1 LGHDT and CDR2 YNNKEL (reference sequence).

This clone is a singleton in its sample. The chain couples TRBV3-1 (or the pseudogene TRBV3-2) to TRBJ1-2; D might be TRBD1 (5 bases). The CDR3 length is 14 residues. The V gene lost 2 bases and the J gene lost 3 bases, with 10 bases spanning the gap. Germline V gene sequence: CDR1 LGHDT, CDR2 YNNKEL (reference sequence). The CDR3 region is CASSQTGSDYGYTF. The CDR3 region has the DNA TGTGCCAGCAGCCAAACAGGATCAGACTATGGCTACACCTTC.

The chain is built from TRBV18 and TRBJ1-1; the match to TRBD1 covers 8 bases. Germline CDR1 and CDR2: KGHSH and LQKENI. V shed 3 bases, J shed 4 bases, and the junction held 10 bases outside the gene matches. The CDR3 loop spans 16 amino acids. CDR3: CASSPRTGRWVTEAFF. The DNA of the CDR3 is TGTGCCAGCTCACCCCGGACAGGGAGGTGGGTCACTGAAGCTTTCTTT.